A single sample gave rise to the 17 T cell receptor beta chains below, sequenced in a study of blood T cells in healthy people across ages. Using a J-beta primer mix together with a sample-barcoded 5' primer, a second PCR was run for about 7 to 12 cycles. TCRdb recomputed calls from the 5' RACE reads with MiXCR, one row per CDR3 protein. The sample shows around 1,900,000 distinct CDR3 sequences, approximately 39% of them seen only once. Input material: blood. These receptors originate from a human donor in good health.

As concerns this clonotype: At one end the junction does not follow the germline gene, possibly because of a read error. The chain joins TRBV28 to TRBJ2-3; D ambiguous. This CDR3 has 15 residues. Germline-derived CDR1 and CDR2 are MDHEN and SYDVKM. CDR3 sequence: CASSSPWKGTDTQYF. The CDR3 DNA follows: TGTGCAAGCAGTAGCCCGTGGAAGGGCACAGATACGCAGTATTTT. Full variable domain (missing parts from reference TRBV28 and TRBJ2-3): DVKVTQSSRYLVKRTGEKVFLECVQDMDHENMFWYRQDPGLGLRLIYFSYDVKMKEKGDIPEGYSVSREKKERFSLILESASTNQTSMYLCASSSPWKGTDTQYFGPGTRLTVL.

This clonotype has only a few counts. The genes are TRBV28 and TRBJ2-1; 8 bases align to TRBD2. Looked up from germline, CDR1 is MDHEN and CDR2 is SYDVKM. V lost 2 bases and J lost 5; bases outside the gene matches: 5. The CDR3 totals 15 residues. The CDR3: CASSLAGGLHNEQFF. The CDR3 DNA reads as TGTGCCAGCAGTTTAGCGGGGGGCCTACACAATGAGCAGTTCTTC. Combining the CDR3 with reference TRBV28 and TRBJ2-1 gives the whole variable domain DVKVTQSSRYLVKRTGEKVFLECVQDMDHENMFWYRQDPGLGLRLIYFSYDVKMKEKGDIPEGYSVSREKKERFSLILESASTNQTSMYLCASSLAGGLHNEQFFGPGTRLTVL.

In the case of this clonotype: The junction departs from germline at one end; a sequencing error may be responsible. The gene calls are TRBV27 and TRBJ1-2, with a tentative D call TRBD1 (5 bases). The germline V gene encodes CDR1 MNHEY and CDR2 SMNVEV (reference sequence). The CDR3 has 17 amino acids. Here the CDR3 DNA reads TGTGCCAGCAGTCCCCTGGGCCTTGAGGGGAAGGTTGATGGCGACACCTTC. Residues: CASSPLGLEGKVDGDTF.

The CDR3 protein is CASSLSSGAFSADTQYF. DNA for the CDR3: TGTGCCAGCAGTTTATCGTCGGGGGCTTTTAGCGCAGATACGCAGTATTTT. This chain connects TRBV27 to TRBJ2-3; perhaps D is TRBD1 or TRBD2 (6 bases each). In germline, CDR1 is MNHEY, CDR2 SMNVEV (reference sequence). This CDR3 has 17 residues. Trimming took off 0 bases at V and 4 bases at J, with 17 bases between the two ends.

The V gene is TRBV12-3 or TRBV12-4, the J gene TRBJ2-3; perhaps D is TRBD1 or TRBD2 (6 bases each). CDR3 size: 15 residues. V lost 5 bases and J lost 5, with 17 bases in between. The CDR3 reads CASSLGGTARDTQYF. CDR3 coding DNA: TGTGCCAGCAGTCTAGGGGGGACCGCCCGAGATACGCAGTATTTT.

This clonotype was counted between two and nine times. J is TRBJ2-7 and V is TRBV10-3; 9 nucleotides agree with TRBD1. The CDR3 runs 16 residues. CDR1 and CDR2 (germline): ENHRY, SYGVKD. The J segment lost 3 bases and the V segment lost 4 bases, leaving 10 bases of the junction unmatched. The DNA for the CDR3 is TGTGCCATCAGTGGGGGACAGGGCGTACAGGGCTACGAGCAGTACTTC. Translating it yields CAISGGQGVQGYEQYF.

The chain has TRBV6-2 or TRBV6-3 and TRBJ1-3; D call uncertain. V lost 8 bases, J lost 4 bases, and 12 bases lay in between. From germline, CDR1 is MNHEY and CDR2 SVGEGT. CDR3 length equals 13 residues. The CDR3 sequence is CASGLNPGNTIYF. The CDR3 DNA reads TGTGCCAGCGGACTAAATCCGGGAAACACCATATATTTT.

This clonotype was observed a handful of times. The chain's CDR3 is CASSLTFPPDPRAHEQFF. CDR3 nucleotide sequence: TGTGCCAGCAGCTTAACCTTCCCCCCCGACCCCCGGGCCCATGAGCAGTTCTTC. This chain uses TRBV7-2 with TRBJ2-1; D unresolved. The CDR3 runs to 18 residues. V lost 2 bases, J lost 8 bases, and 25 bases lay in between. Germline assignment: CDR1 SGHTA and CDR2 FQGNSA. The whole variable domain, remainder taken from reference TRBV7-2 and TRBJ2-1, is GAGVSQSPSNKVTEKGKDVELRCDPISGHTALYWYRQSLGQGLEFLIYFQGNSAPDKSGLPSDRFSAERTGGSVSTLTIQRTQQEDSAVYLCASSLTFPPDPRAHEQFFGPGTRLTVL.

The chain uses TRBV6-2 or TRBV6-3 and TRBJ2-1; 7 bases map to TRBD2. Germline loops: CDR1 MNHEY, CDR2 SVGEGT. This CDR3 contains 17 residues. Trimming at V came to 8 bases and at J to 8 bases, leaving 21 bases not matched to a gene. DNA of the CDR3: TGTGCCAGCTACCGATCGCGGGGGACCGCCTCGCTCGATGAGCAGTTCTTC. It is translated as CASYRSRGTASLDEQFF.

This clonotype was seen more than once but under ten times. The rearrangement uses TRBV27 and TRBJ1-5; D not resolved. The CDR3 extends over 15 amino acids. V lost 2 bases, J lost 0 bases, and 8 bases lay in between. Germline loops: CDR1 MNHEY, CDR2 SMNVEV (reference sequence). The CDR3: CASSLKGYSNQPQHF. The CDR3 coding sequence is TGTGCCAGCAGTTTAAAAGGGTATAGCAATCAGCCCCAGCATTTT.

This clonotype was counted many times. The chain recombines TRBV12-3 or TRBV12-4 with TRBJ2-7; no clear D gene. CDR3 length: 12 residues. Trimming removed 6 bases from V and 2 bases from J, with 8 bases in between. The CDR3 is CASSSRTYEQYF. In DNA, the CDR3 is TGTGCCAGCAGCTCTCGTACCTACGAGCAGTACTTC.

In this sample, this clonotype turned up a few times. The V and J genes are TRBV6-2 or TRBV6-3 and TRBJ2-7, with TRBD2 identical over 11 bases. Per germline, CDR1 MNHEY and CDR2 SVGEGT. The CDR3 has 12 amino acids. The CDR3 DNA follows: TGTGCAACTAGCGGGGGAGGCTCCGAGCAGTACTTC. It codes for CATSGGGSEQYF.

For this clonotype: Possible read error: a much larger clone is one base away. Here the CDR3 reads CASSCGLAGDEQYF. The CDR3 DNA reads as TGTGCCAGCAGCTGCGGGCTAGCGGGAGACGAGCAGTACTTC. The J gene is TRBJ2-5, the V gene TRBV11-1; 10 bases align to TRBD2. The closer fit of TRBJ2-7 to the DNA end suggests the J call may be wrong. In germline, CDR1 is SGHAT, CDR2 FQDESV (reference sequence). The CDR3 is 14 amino acids.

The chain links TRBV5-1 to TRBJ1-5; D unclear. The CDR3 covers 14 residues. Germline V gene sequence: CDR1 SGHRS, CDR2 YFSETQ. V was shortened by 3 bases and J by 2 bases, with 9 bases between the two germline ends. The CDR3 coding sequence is TGCGCCAGCAGCTCCTCTTCGGGCAATCAGCCCCAGCATTTT. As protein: CASSSSSGNQPQHF.

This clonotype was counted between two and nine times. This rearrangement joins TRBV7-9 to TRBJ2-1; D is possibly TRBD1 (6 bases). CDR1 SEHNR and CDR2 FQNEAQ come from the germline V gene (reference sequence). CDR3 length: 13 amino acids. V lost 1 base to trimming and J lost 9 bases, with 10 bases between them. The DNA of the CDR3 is TGTGCCAGCAGCTTAGGGGCCAGGGGTGAGCAGTTCTTC. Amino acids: CASSLGARGEQFF.

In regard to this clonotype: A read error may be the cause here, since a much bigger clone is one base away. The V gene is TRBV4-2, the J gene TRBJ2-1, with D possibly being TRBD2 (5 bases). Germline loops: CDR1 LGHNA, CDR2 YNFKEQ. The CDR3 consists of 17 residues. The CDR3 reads CTSSQKLASSAYNEQFF. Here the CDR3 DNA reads TGTACCAGCAGCCAAAAGCTAGCCTCCAGCGCCTACAATGAGCAGTTCTTC.

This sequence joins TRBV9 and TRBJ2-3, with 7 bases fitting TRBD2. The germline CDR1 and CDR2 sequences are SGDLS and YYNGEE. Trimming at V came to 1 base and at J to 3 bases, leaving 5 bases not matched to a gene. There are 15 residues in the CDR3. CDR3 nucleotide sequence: TGTGCCAGCAGCGTATCCAGCGGGGTAACAGATACGCAGTATTTT. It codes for CASSVSSGVTDTQYF.